Following are 19 T cell receptor beta chains from one sample sequenced in a study of tumor-infiltrating lymphocytes in primary liver carcinoma. Production of TCR beta cDNA used 400 to 650 ng total RNA together with a constant-region primer. Three nested multiplex PCR rounds, a slightly modified ARM-PCR method, built the TCR beta libraries. The first two PCR rounds used TRBV1-TRBV30 primers with a Cbeta primer, roughly 10 cycles each. TCRdb analysed the multiplex PCR reads with MiXCR anew, one entry per CDR3 protein. The repertoire holds roughly 120,000 distinct CDR3 sequences, with approximately 70% as singletons. Both RNA and DNA were isolated together from roughly 20-30 mg of bulk tissue that had not been sorted. Sequenced: liver tumor tissue from sampling region 1. Sample subset: tumor region T1, superior pole. The source of these receptors is an older woman with primary liver carcinoma and hepatitis B virus infection.

A remark on this clonotype: The conserved phenylalanine or tryptophan is not found at the CDR3 terminus, so this likely reflects a read error. The chain links TRBV11-3 to TRBJ2-1, with D perhaps TRBD2 (6 bases). This CDR3 is built from 14 residues. The V gene's germline CDR1 is SGHNT and CDR2 YENEEA. CDR3 bases: TGTACCAGCAGCCTCCGGGACTGGGACTCACAGCAGTTCTTA. Translation: CTSSLRDWDSQQFL.

This clonotype was seen at least ten times. V usage is TRBV29-1 and J usage is TRBJ2-5; 16 positions match TRBD2. Germline V lookup: CDR1 SQVTM, CDR2 ANQGSEA. The CDR3 sequence is 16 residues long. The J segment lost 5 bases and the V segment lost 4 bases, leaving 7 bases of the junction unmatched. This chain's CDR3 is CSVGGTSGRGLETQYF. The CDR3 DNA follows: TGCAGCGTTGGAGGGACTAGCGGGAGGGGATTGGAGACCCAGTACTTC.

This clonotype was seen repeatedly, ten times or more. V and J are TRBV6-2 or TRBV6-3 and TRBJ2-5; 12 nucleotides agree with TRBD1. Germline V gene data show CDR1 as MNHEY and CDR2 as SVGEGT. V lost 0 bases and J lost 7; bases outside the gene matches: 3. The CDR3 contains 15 residues. The CDR3 bases are TGTGCCAGCAGTTACTCGGGACAGGGGGCAGGGACCCAGTACTTC. The encoded protein is CASSYSGQGAGTQYF.

In regard to this clonotype: This may come from a read error, since a much larger clone is one base off. The gene calls are TRBV12-3 or TRBV12-4 and TRBJ2-1; TRBD2 matches at 12 bases. The CDR3 loop spans 15 amino acids. The CDR3: CASSLAGGSRDEKFF. CDR3 nucleotide sequence: TGTGCCAGCAGTCTAGCGGGAGGGTCCCGGGATGAGAAGTTCTTC.

This clonotype appeared once. This chain joins TRBV5-1 and TRBJ2-2; D is tentatively TRBD1 or TRBD2 (6 bases each). Germline V gene data show CDR1 as SGHRS and CDR2 as YFSETQ. The V end was cut by 0 bases, the J end by 4 bases, with 19 bases between. The CDR3 is 18 residues long. CDR3 nucleotide sequence: TGCGCCAGCAGCTTGGGGAAAGGGAGGACAGCTCGCACCGGGGAGCTGTTTTTT. Amino acids: CASSLGKGRTARTGELFF.

On this clonotype: One end of the junction fails to match germline, which may point to a read error. The chain couples TRBV11-2 to TRBJ1-2; D gene ambiguous. The CDR3 length is 12 residues. The germline CDR1 and CDR2 sequences are SGHAT and FQNNGV. The CDR3 region has the DNA TGTGCAAGCAGCTTAGCGAGTTATGGCTACACCTTC. This codes for CASSLASYGYTF.

About this clonotype: The junction and the germline gene differ at one end; a read error may be behind it. The chain is built from TRBV12-3 or TRBV12-4 and TRBJ1-6, with unresolved D. The CDR3 runs to 13 residues. As DNA, the CDR3 is TGTGCCAGCAGTTTAAGCGATGTTTCACACCTCCACTTT. Protein: CASSLSDVSHLHF.

This chain connects TRBV30 to TRBJ1-1; no definite D call. Germline CDR1 and CDR2: GTSNPN and SVGIG (reference sequence). V gave up 3 bases and J gave up 7 bases, with 9 bases separating them. The CDR3 spans 11 residues. CDR3 protein: CAWSGVGEAFF. The DNA for the CDR3 is TGTGCCTGGAGCGGGGTTGGTGAAGCTTTCTTT.

In its sample, this clonotype was seen many times. This sequence joins TRBV11-2 and TRBJ1-1; D gene unclear. Trimming took 4 bases from V and 4 from J, leaving 4 bases between them. The length of the CDR3 is 11 residues. CDR1 and CDR2 (germline): SGHAT, FQNNGV. The CDR3 loop is CASSSLTEAFF. CDR3 in DNA: TGTGCCAGCAGCTCTCTCACTGAAGCTTTCTTT.

The chain recombines TRBV11-2 with TRBJ1-4, with 7 bases lining up with TRBD1. The germline V gene encodes CDR1 SGHAT and CDR2 FQNNGV. The CDR3 runs to 19 residues. Germline trimming cut 1 base from V and 14 bases from J; bases unmatched to any gene: 25. CDR3 nucleotides: TGTGCCAGCAGCTTAGCTGGAGAACAGGGGTCCTCGGTGGGCTTAGAGCTGTTTTTT. Translating it yields CASSLAGEQGSSVGLELFF.

This clonotype was observed at least ten times. The V and J genes are TRBV6-2 or TRBV6-3 and TRBJ2-1; tentatively, D is TRBD2 (5 bases). Germline V gives CDR1 MNHEY, CDR2 SVGEGT. This CDR3 spans 13 amino acids. Trimming took off 6 bases at V and 1 base at J, with 7 bases between the two ends. CDR3 residues: CASRTSSYNEQFF. CDR3 nucleotide sequence: TGTGCCAGCAGAACTAGTTCCTACAATGAGCAGTTCTTC.

The table lists this clonotype with a few counts. The chain employs TRBV11-2 and TRBJ1-1; no clear D gene. V dropped 7 bases and J dropped 3 bases, with 12 bases sitting between them. Germline CDR1 and CDR2: SGHAT and FQNNGV. This CDR3 region has 13 residues. The CDR3 loop is CASNFNMYTEAFF. The CDR3 nucleotides are TGTGCCAGCAACTTTAATATGTACACTGAAGCTTTCTTT.

As for this clonotype: An end of the junction does not agree with germline; a read error may underlie this. The rearrangement links TRBV11-3 to TRBJ1-2, with D maybe TRBD1 (6 bases). The CDR3 is 14 residues long. CDR1 and CDR2 (germline): SGHNT, YENEEA. As DNA, the CDR3 is TGTACCAGCAGCCATATTGACAGGAAGGGTGGCTACACCTTC. It is translated as CTSSHIDRKGGYTF.

Worth noting for this clonotype: The junction shows a germline mismatch at one end, possibly a read error. The chain links TRBV28 to TRBJ2-7; 10 nucleotides align to TRBD2. Germline CDR1 and CDR2: MDHEN and SYDVKM. This CDR3 has 15 residues. CDR3 protein: CAISLGLAGVGEQYF. In DNA, the CDR3 is TGTGCCATCAGTTTAGGGCTAGCGGGAGTCGGCGAGCAGTACTTC. Combining the CDR3 with reference TRBV28 and TRBJ2-7 gives the whole variable domain DVKVTQSSRYLVKRTGEKVFLECVQDMDHENMFWYRQDPGLGLRLIYFSYDVKMKEKGDIPEGYSVSREKKERFSLILESASTNQTSMYLCAISLGLAGVGEQYFGPGTRLTVT.

This clonotype was observed many times. The genes are TRBV4-1 and TRBJ2-3; TRBD1 matches at 10 bases. The CDR3 loop spans 15 amino acids. Losses at the gene ends were 4 bases for V and 5 bases for J; bases not matched to a gene: 6. Germline-derived CDR1 and CDR2 are MGHRA and YSYEKL. CDR3 in DNA: TGCGCCAGCAGCCCTCGCGACAGGGGGCAAGATACGCAGTATTTT. Translated, it gives CASSPRDRGQDTQYF.

As concerns this clonotype: A read error may be the cause here, since a much bigger clone is one base away. The chain combines TRBV29-1 with TRBJ1-2, with 7 nucleotides matching TRBD1. The length of the CDR3 is 13 residues. The V and J ends lost 4 bases and 6 bases, in that order; junction bases with no gene match: 8. CDR1 is SQVTM, CDR2 ANQGSEA, per germline. The CDR3, as DNA: TGCAGCGTTGGGACAGGCCCAATCGATGGCTACACCTTC. Translation gives CSVGTGPIDGYTF.

A word on this clonotype: The junction and the germline gene differ at one end; a read error may be behind it. V gene TRBV11-2 combines with J gene TRBJ2-7, with D perhaps matching TRBD1 (6 bases). The CDR3 totals 15 residues. From germline, CDR1 is SGHAT and CDR2 FQNNGV. CDR3 residues: CASSSGGRTADEHYF. The CDR3, as DNA: TGTGCCAGCAGTTCTGGGGGCAGGACGGCCGACGAGCATTACTTC.

The J gene is TRBJ2-7, the V gene TRBV11-3; the match to TRBD1 covers 12 bases. This CDR3 has 15 amino acids. Germline assignment: CDR1 SGHNT and CDR2 YENEEA. Trimming cost V 5 bases and J 10 bases; bases outside gene matches: 12. The CDR3 loop is CASSLGTGGNYGQYF. The CDR3 nucleotides read TGTGCCAGCAGCCTCGGGACAGGGGGCAACTACGGACAGTACTTC.

This rearrangement joins TRBV15 to TRBJ2-7; 7 bases map to TRBD1. Germline assignment: CDR1 LNHNV and CDR2 YYDKDF (reference sequence). V shed 3 bases, J shed 3 bases, and the junction held 11 bases outside the gene matches. This CDR3 contains 16 residues. This CDR3 reads CATSRGTGVPSYEQYF. For the CDR3, the DNA is TGTGCCACCAGCAGGGGAACAGGGGTCCCCAGCTACGAGCAGTACTTC.